This T cell receptor beta chain was identified in a study of blood T cell repertoires in COVID-19. On the study more broadly: Acute and convalescent COVID-19 specimens originated in the United States, Italy and Spain. PBMCs, B-cell-depleted T cells, or T cells were the source of the cDNA or gDNA that made up the material.

Original methodology: Reference gene primer amplification gave estimated nucleated cell counts. Here immunoSEQ multiplex PCR was the method, and the copy in TCRdb shows in-frame clones only, minus some. For V, J and clone size, that table is used; D and trimming come from the DNA. Here the sample spans about 300,000 clones, 85% being singletons. This CDR3 has 14 amino acids. From germline, CDR1 is SGHRS and CDR2 YFSETQ. V was shortened by 4 bases and J by 2 bases, with 10 bases between the two germline ends. The chain is built from TRBV5-1 and TRBJ1-5; D ambiguous. Sequencing was performed on peripheral blood. The origin of this receptor is a human donor in a cohort sampled during active COVID-19. In DNA, the CDR3 is TGCGCCAGCAGCCCGGACGGGGGCAATCAGCCCCAGCATTTT. Translated: CASSPDGGNQPQHF. The full variable domain, completed using reference TRBV5-1 and TRBJ1-5, is KAGVTQTPRYLIKTRGQQVTLSCSPISGHRSVSWYQQTPGQGLQFLFEYFSETQRNKGNFPGRFSGRQFSNSRSEMNVSTLELGDSALYLCASSPDGGNQPQHFGDGTRLSIL.